The following is a T cell receptor beta chain sequence with its context. Produced via immunoSEQ multiplex PCR; TCRdb's table is partial and in-frame only. Of under 65,000 clones in the sample, 85% to 95% were seen once. These data belong to a study of control samples from healthy donors and cancer patients. Between the trimmed V and J ends, which lost 4 bases and 5 bases, there was a span of 10 bases. The CDR3 has 13 residues. CDR1 is SGHRS, CDR2 YFSETQ, per germline. The clonotype comes from a man aged 25 to 40 with colorectal cancer. This chain links TRBV5-1 with TRBJ2-1; maybe TRBD2 (5 bases). The sample was PBMCs. The CDR3 here is CASSKDWNNEQFF. Written as DNA, the CDR3 is TGCGCCAGCAGCAAGGACTGGAACAATGAGCAGTTCTTC.